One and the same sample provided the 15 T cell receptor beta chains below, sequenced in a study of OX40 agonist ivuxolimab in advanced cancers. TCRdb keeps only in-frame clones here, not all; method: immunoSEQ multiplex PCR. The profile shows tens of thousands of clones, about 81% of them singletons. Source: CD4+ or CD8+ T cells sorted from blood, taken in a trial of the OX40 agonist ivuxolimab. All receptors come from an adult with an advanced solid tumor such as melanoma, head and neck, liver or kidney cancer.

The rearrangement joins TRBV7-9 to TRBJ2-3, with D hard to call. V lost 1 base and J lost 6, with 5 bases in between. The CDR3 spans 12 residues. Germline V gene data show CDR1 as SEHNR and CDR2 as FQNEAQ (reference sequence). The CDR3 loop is CASSLVSDTQYF. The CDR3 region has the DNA TGTGCCAGCAGCTTAGTATCCGATACGCAGTATTTT.

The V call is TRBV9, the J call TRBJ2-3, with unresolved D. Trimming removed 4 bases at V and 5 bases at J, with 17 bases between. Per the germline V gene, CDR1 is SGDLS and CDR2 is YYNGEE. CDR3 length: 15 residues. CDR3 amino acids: CASSPPAPQVDTQYF. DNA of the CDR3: TGTGCCAGCAGCCCGCCCGCCCCTCAGGTAGATACGCAGTATTTT. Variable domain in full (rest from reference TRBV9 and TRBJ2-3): DSGVTQTPKHLITATGQRVTLRCSPRSGDLSVYWYQQSLDQGLQFLIQYYNGEERAKGNILERFSAQQFPDLHSELNLSSLELGDSALYFCASSPPAPQVDTQYFGPGTRLTVL.

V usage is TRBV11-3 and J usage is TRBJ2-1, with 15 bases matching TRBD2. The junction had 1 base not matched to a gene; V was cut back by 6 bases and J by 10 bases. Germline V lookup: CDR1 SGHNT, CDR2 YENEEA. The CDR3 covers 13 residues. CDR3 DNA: TGTGCCAGCAGGGGACTAGCGGGAGGCGAGCAGTTCTTC. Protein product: CASRGLAGGEQFF. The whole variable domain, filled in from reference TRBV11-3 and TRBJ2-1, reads EAGVVQSPRYKIIEKKQPVAFWCNPISGHNTLYWYLQNLGQGPELLIRYENEEAVDDSQLPKDRFSAERLKGVDSTLKIQPAELGDSAVYLCASRGLAGGEQFFGPGTRLTVL.

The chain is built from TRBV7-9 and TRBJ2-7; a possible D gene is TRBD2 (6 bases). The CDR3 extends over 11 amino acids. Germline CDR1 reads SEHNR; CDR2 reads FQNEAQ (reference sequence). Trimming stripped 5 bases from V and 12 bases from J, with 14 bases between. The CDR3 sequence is CASSGSGSGYF. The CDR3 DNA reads TGTGCCAGCAGCGGCAGCGGGTCGGGGTACTTC.

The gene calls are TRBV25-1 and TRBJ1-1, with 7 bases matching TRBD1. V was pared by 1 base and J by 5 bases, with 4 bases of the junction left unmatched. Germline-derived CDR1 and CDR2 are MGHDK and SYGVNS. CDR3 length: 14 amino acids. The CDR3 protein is CASSESHRGTEAFF. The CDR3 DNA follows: TGTGCCAGCAGTGAATCTCACAGGGGTACTGAAGCTTTCTTT.

The CDR3 sequence: CASSAGQPGVRGYTF. The CDR3 DNA reads as TGTGCCAGCAGCGCAGGACAGCCCGGGGTTAGGGGCTACACCTTC. V is TRBV5-5 and J is TRBJ1-2; possibly TRBD1 for D (6 bases). In germline, CDR1 is SGHKS, CDR2 YYEKEE (reference sequence). V lost 4 bases and J lost 8, with 21 bases in between. The length of the CDR3 is 15 residues.

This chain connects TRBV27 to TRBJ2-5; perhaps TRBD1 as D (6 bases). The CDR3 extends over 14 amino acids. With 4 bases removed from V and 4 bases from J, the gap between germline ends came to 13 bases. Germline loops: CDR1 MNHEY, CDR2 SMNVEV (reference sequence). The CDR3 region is CASSSTGPSETQYF. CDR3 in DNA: TGTGCCAGCAGTTCAACAGGGCCCTCAGAGACCCAGTACTTC.

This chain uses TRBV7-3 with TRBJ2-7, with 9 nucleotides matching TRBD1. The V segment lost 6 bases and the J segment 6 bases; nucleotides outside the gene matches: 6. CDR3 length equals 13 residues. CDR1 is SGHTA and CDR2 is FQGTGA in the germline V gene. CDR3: CASSRTGVSEQYF. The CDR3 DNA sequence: TGTGCCAGCAGTCGGACAGGGGTTAGCGAGCAGTACTTC.

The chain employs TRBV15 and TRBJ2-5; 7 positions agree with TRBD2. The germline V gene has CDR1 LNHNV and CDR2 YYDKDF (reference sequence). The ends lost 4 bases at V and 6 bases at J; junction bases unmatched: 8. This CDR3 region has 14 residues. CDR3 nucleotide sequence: TGTGCCACCAGCATTGCGGGAGTTGGTCAGACCCAGTACTTC. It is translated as CATSIAGVGQTQYF.

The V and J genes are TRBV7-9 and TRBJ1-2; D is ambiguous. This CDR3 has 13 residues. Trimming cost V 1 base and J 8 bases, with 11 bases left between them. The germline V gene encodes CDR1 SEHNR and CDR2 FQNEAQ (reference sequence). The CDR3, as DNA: TGTGCCAGCAGCTTAGTGGCAGCCCAGGGCTACACCTTC. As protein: CASSLVAAQGYTF.

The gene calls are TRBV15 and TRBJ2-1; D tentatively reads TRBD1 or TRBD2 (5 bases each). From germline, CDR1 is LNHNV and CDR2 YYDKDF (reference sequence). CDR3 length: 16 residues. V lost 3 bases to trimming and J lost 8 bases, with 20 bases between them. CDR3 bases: TGTGCCACCAGCAGGTTGGGGGAGTCGGGCGTCGATGAGCAGTTCTTC. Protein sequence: CATSRLGESGVDEQFF.

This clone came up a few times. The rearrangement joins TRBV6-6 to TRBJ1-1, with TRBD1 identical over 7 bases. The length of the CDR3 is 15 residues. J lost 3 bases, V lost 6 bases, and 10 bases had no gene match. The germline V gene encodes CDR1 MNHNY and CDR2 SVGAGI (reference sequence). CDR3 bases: TGTGCCAGCAGCGAACAGGGGCCCCCGGACACTGAAGCTTTCTTT. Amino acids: CASSEQGPPDTEAFF.

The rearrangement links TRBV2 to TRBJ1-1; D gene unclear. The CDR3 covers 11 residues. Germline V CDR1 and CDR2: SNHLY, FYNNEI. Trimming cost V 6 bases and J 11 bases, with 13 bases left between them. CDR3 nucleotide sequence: TGTGCCAGCAGACACGATCGGGTGGCTTTCTTT. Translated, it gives CASRHDRVAFF.

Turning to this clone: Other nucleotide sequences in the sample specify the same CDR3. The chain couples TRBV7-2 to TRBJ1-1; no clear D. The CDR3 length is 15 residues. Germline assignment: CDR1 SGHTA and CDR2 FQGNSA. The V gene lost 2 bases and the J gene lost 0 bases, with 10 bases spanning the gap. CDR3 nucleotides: TGTGCCAGCAGCTTATATCACACCTTGAACACTGAAGCTTTCTTT. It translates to CASSLYHTLNTEAFF.

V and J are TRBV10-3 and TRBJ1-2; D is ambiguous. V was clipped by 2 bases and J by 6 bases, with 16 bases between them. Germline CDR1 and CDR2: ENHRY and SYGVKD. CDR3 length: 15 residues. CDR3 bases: TGTGCCATCAGTGAGACGGGCCGGAGGTCGCATGGCTACACCTTC. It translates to CAISETGRRSHGYTF.